The 27 T cell receptor beta chains presented below share a single source sample, sequenced in a study of molecular identifiers for immune sequencing clone quantification. TCRdb re-called the PCR reads through MiXCR, storing one row per CDR3 protein. Here the sample spans 85,000 to 95,000 distinct CDR3 sequences, 15% to 20% being singletons. Sequences were obtained from naive CD8+ T cells from blood, with Jurkat cell RNA spiked in. Subset here: FACS-sorted CD8+CD4-CCR7+CD45RA+ naive T cells. These receptors were taken from a human donor in good health. Some libraries in this study had Jurkat cell RNA spiked in.

This clonotype was observed at least ten times. The rearrangement joins TRBV11-3 to TRBJ2-7; 7 bases fit TRBD1. This CDR3 spans 15 amino acids. J gave up 5 bases and V 6 bases, and 13 bases lay outside the gene matches. Germline V CDR1 and CDR2: SGHNT, YENEEA. The CDR3 DNA sequence: TGTGCCAGCAGTACTAACCTGGGACAGCCGCACGAGCAGTACTTC. Translating gives CASSTNLGQPHEQYF.

This clonotype was detected ten times or more. The chain recombines TRBV7-6 with TRBJ2-6; D not certain. This CDR3 comprises 18 residues. Germline loops: CDR1 SGHVS, CDR2 FNYEAQ. Trimming removed 2 bases from V and 0 bases from J, with 14 bases in between. CDR3 nucleotide sequence: TGTGCCAGCAGCTTAAGCCGAGTCCCAAGCTCTGGGGCCAACGTCCTGACTTTC. Translation gives CASSLSRVPSSGANVLTF. Based on the CDR3 plus reference TRBV7-6 and TRBJ2-6, the full variable domain is GAGVSQSPRYKVTKRGQDVALRCDPISGHVSLYWYRQALGQGPEFLTYFNYEAQQDKSGLPNDRFSAERPEGSISTLTIQRTEQRDSAMYRCASSLSRVPSSGANVLTFGAGSRLTVL.

This clonotype was seen ten or more times. J is TRBJ2-3 and V is TRBV7-9; D not certain. The V gene lost 4 bases and the J gene lost 6 bases, with 5 bases spanning the gap. CDR3 length: 11 residues. Per germline, CDR1 SEHNR and CDR2 FQNEAQ (reference sequence). In DNA, the CDR3 is TGTGCCAGCAGCTCTCCTGATACGCAGTATTTT. Translating it yields CASSSPDTQYF. Full variable domain (rest looked up from reference TRBV7-9 and TRBJ2-3): DTGVSQNPRHKITKRGQNVTFRCDPISEHNRLYWYRQTLGQGPEFLTYFQNEAQLEKSRLLSDRFSAERPKGSFSTLEIQRTEQGDSAMYLCASSSPDTQYFGPGTRLTVL.

The chain joins TRBV9 to TRBJ1-1; D not resolved. The CDR3 totals 13 residues. Germline CDR1 is SGDLS and CDR2 is YYNGEE. V lost 0 bases and J lost 0, with 3 bases in between. The CDR3 region is CASSVALNTEAFF. The DNA for the CDR3 is TGTGCCAGCAGCGTAGCCCTGAACACTGAAGCTTTCTTT.

There are many counts of this clonotype. The rearrangement joins TRBV6-2 or TRBV6-3 to TRBJ2-7, with D unclear. Germline values: CDR1 MNHEY, CDR2 SVGEGT. Trimming pared 6 bases from V and 0 bases from J, leaving 3 bases between. The CDR3 loop spans 11 amino acids. CDR3 sequence reads: CASSPSYEQYF. The CDR3 DNA is TGTGCCAGCAGCCCCTCCTACGAGCAGTACTTC.

This clonotype was detected ten times or more. This sequence joins TRBV2 and TRBJ2-5; D gene uncertain. The CDR3 contains 13 residues. V lost 4 bases and J 4 bases, leaving 10 bases between the germline ends. Germline-derived CDR1 and CDR2 are SNHLY and FYNNEI. CDR3 residues: CASSVLLPETQYF. As DNA, the CDR3 is TGTGCCAGCAGTGTCCTACTCCCAGAGACCCAGTACTTC.

As for this clonotype: Without the conserved terminal phenylalanine or tryptophan, this CDR3 likely stems from a read error. V usage is TRBV7-9 and J usage is TRBJ1-5, with a possible D match to TRBD1 (5 bases). CDR1 and CDR2 from the germline V gene are SEHNR and FQNEAQ (reference sequence). V was trimmed by 3 bases and J by 11 bases, leaving 14 bases between them. The CDR3 loop spans 13 amino acids. For the CDR3, the DNA is TGTGCCAGCAGCTTGGACATCGTTATGGCCCAGCATTTA. This codes for CASSLDIVMAQHL.

This clonotype was recorded many times. The chain has TRBV4-1 and TRBJ1-2; TRBD1 agrees at 7 bases. The germline gives CDR1 MGHRA, CDR2 YSYEKL. The length of the CDR3 is 15 residues. J gave up 2 bases and V 0 bases, and 3 bases lay outside the gene matches. The CDR3 region is CASSQEQGWNYGYTF. For the CDR3, the DNA is TGCGCCAGCAGCCAAGAACAGGGGTGGAACTATGGCTACACCTTC.

In this sample, this clonotype turned up many times. The V call is TRBV6-5, the J call TRBJ2-7, with TRBD1 matching over 7 bases. V lost 5 bases to trimming and J lost 4 bases; unmatched junction nucleotides: 8. Germline V gene lookup returns CDR1 MNHEY and CDR2 SVGAGI. This CDR3 has 14 residues. This CDR3 is CASSNTGVHYEQYF. CDR3 nucleotides: TGTGCCAGCAGTAATACAGGGGTACATTACGAGCAGTACTTC.

Concerning this clonotype: This may be a read error, as it is one base from a much larger clone. The V call is TRBV3-1, the J call TRBJ2-3; the match to TRBD2 covers 9 bases. With V trimmed by 1 base and J by 0 bases, 8 bases remained unmatched. The CDR3 has 18 residues. The germline V gene has CDR1 LGHDT and CDR2 YNNKEL (reference sequence). For the CDR3, the DNA is TGTGCCAGCAGCCAAGTGATGGCGGGGGGGACTAGCACAGATACGCAGTATTTT. This gives the protein CASSQVMAGGTSTDTQYF.

This clonotype was observed many times. The J gene is TRBJ2-5, the V gene TRBV20-1; possible D gene TRBD2, 5 bases. Germline V gene lookup returns CDR1 DFQATT and CDR2 SNEGSKA (reference sequence). This CDR3 is built from 14 residues. The germline V and J ends were trimmed by 3 bases and 4 bases, with 15 bases remaining between them. The CDR3 DNA follows: TGCAGTGCTAGTGTCGAAGTGGCGGGAGAGACCCAGTACTTC. It codes for CSASVEVAGETQYF.

This clonotype appeared many times. The chain is built from TRBV10-3 and TRBJ2-7; 7 nucleotides line up with TRBD1. Germline V CDR1 and CDR2: ENHRY, SYGVKD. CDR3 length equals 14 residues. The trim removed 6 bases at V and 0 bases at J, leaving 5 bases unmatched. CDR3 region: CAISADRFSYEQYF. CDR3 sequence (DNA): TGTGCCATCAGCGCGGACAGGTTCTCCTACGAGCAGTACTTC.

The sample holds many counts of this clonotype. The chain carries TRBV19 and TRBJ2-7; no definite D call. Looked up from germline, CDR1 is LNHDA and CDR2 is SQIVND (reference sequence). Trimming pared 1 base from V and 6 bases from J, leaving 10 bases between. The CDR3 is 13 residues long. CDR3 in amino acids: CASSIARMSEQYF. CDR3 DNA sequence: TGTGCCAGTAGTATAGCCCGGATGAGCGAGCAGTACTTC.

This clonotype was recorded many times. As DNA, the CDR3 is TGTGCCAGCAGCTTGGGGGAGTACGAGCAGTACTTC. Amino acid sequence: CASSLGEYEQYF. J is TRBJ2-7 and V is TRBV5-6; TRBD2 might be the D (5 bases). The CDR3 covers 12 residues. The V end lost 0 bases, the J end lost 4 bases, and 5 bases lay between the germline ends. Germline-derived CDR1 and CDR2 are SGHDT and YYEEEE. Drawing the rest from reference TRBV5-6 and TRBJ2-7, the complete variable domain is DAGVTQSPTHLIKTRGQQVTLRCSPKSGHDTVSWYQQALGQGPQFIFQYYEEEERQRGNFPDRFSGHQFPNYSSELNVNALLLGDSALYLCASSLGEYEQYFGPGTRLTVT.

A note on this clonotype: Germline and junction disagree at one end, which may indicate a read error. Written as DNA, the CDR3 is TGTGCCGGCTCACCACCGTCAGGCACAGATACGCAGTATTTT. Encoded protein: CAGSPPSGTDTQYF. This chain links TRBV18 with TRBJ2-3, with no clear D. The germline gives CDR1 KGHSH, CDR2 LQKENI. The CDR3 loop spans 14 amino acids.

This clonotype was found many times. J is TRBJ1-2 and V is TRBV4-1; D possibly corresponds to TRBD1 (6 bases). The CDR3 contains 15 residues. The ends were cut back, 3 bases at V and 4 bases at J, with 15 bases in the middle. Germline values: CDR1 MGHRA, CDR2 YSYEKL. The CDR3 nucleotides read TGCGCCAGCAGCCAGACAACAGGGTTCCCCTATGGCTACACCTTC. Translated: CASSQTTGFPYGYTF.

This rearrangement joins TRBV7-3 to TRBJ1-2; TRBD1 is a possible D gene (6 bases). The germline V and J ends were trimmed by 5 bases and 5 bases, with 12 bases remaining between them. This CDR3 comprises 13 residues. In germline, CDR1 is SGHTA, CDR2 FQGTGA. The CDR3 nucleotides are TGTGCCAGCAGCCTTACAGGGAGGTATGGCTACACCTTC. Residues: CASSLTGRYGYTF.

This clonotype was seen ten or more times. The V call is TRBV13, the J call TRBJ1-1; D call uncertain. Between the trimmed V and J ends, which lost 1 base and 1 base, there was a span of 4 bases. The germline V gene encodes CDR1 PRHDT and CDR2 FYEKMQ (reference sequence). The CDR3 is 13 amino acids. The CDR3 coding sequence is TGTGCCAGCAGCTTAGAACAGAACACTGAAGCTTTCTTT. The encoded protein is CASSLEQNTEAFF.

This clonotype was detected ten times or more. This chain connects TRBV29-1 to TRBJ1-1; D call uncertain. Deletions cut 3 bases from V and 3 bases from J, with 5 bases between. The length of the CDR3 is 11 residues. Per the germline V gene, CDR1 is SQVTM and CDR2 is ANQGSEA. Here the CDR3 DNA reads TGCAGCGTTGACAGAGACACTGAAGCTTTCTTT. Translation gives CSVDRDTEAFF.

This clonotype was detected ten times or more. Written as DNA, the CDR3 is TGTGCCACCAGCAGAGAACGGGACAGGGCGATAGGTACGCAGTATTTT. It yields the protein CATSRERDRAIGTQYF. The V call is TRBV15, the J call TRBJ2-3, with 9 positions matching TRBD1. Germline V gene sequence: CDR1 LNHNV, CDR2 YYDKDF (reference sequence). The CDR3 totals 16 residues. V shed 0 bases, J shed 8 bases, and the junction held 9 bases outside the gene matches.

A remark on this clonotype: A much bigger clone sits one base away, suggesting this may be a read error. The chain carries TRBV19 and TRBJ2-3; D gene uncertain. CDR1 and CDR2 from the germline V gene are LNHDA and SQIVND (reference sequence). The CDR3 spans 15 residues. The CDR3 loop reads CASSIRGAATDTRYF. The CDR3 DNA reads as TGTGCCAGTAGTATTAGAGGCGCCGCCACAGATACGCGGTATTTT.

Turning to this clonotype: A much more abundant neighbour one base away suggests this may be a read error. V is TRBV27 and J is TRBJ2-1, with D perhaps matching TRBD2 (5 bases). CDR3 length equals 14 residues. Trimming took off 5 bases at V and 9 bases at J, with 17 bases between the two ends. CDR1 MNHEY and CDR2 SMNVEV come from the germline V gene (reference sequence). CDR3 sequence: CASSPGVAIPEQFF. CDR3 nucleotide sequence: TGTGCCAGCAGTCCCGGGGTAGCGATACCTGAGCAGTTCTTC.

Note on this clonotype: A read error may explain this, as a much larger clone is one base away. The V call is TRBV6-4, the J call TRBJ2-2; D unclear. The CDR3 sequence is 14 residues long. Germline values: CDR1 MRHNA, CDR2 SNTAGT. The CDR3 reads CASGDVANTGELFF. Here the CDR3 DNA reads TGTGCCAGCGGTGACGTGGCAAACACCGGGGAGCTGTTTTTT.

The J gene is TRBJ2-1, the V gene TRBV7-2; 8 bases agree with TRBD2. Germline trimming cut 4 bases from V and 0 bases from J; bases unmatched to any gene: 5. The CDR3 runs 16 residues. The V gene's germline CDR1 is SGHTA and CDR2 FQGNSA. Written as DNA, the CDR3 is TGTGCCAGCAGCTCGATAGCGGGGATCTCCTACAATGAGCAGTTCTTC. This encodes CASSSIAGISYNEQFF.

CDR3 bases: TGTGCCAGCAGAGGGGACAGGGGGCTCTGGACTGAAGCTTTCTTT. Its protein product is CASRGDRGLWTEAFF. The V call is TRBV27, the J call TRBJ1-1, with 12 positions matching TRBD1. Germline trimming cut 6 bases from V and 5 bases from J; bases unmatched to any gene: 7. CDR1 and CDR2 (germline): MNHEY, SMNVEV (reference sequence). This CDR3 is 15 amino acids long.

At least ten counts were recorded for this clonotype. V is TRBV28 and J is TRBJ1-6, with 7 bases identical to TRBD1. With V trimmed by 4 bases and J by 5 bases, 5 bases remained unmatched. From germline, CDR1 is MDHEN and CDR2 SYDVKM. The CDR3 is 15 amino acids. The CDR3 DNA reads as TGTGCCAGCAGTTCCCTGACAGGGAATAATTCACCCCTCCACTTT. Amino acid sequence: CASSSLTGNNSPLHF. Drawing the rest from reference TRBV28 and TRBJ1-6, the complete variable domain is DVKVTQSSRYLVKRTGEKVFLECVQDMDHENMFWYRQDPGLGLRLIYFSYDVKMKEKGDIPEGYSVSREKKERFSLILESASTNQTSMYLCASSSLTGNNSPLHFGNGTRLTVT.

This clonotype was seen at least ten times. This chain connects TRBV5-1 to TRBJ2-3; weak D call: TRBD2 (5 bases). V was clipped by 5 bases and J by 4 bases, with 17 bases between them. The CDR3 has 15 residues. In germline, CDR1 is SGHRS, CDR2 YFSETQ. For the CDR3, the DNA is TGCGCCAGCAGGATTGGTGGGAGTGAGGCAGATACGCAGTATTTT. Residues: CASRIGGSEADTQYF.